The 32 T cell receptor beta chains below all came from one sample that was sequenced in a study of neurological immune-mediated disorders. TCRdb processed the 5' RACE reads anew with MiXCR; each CDR3 protein has one entry. The sample consists of approximately 37,000 distinct CDR3 sequences, around an eighth of them appearing once. Sequenced: PBMCs. These receptors all stem from a woman aged 50 to 65 with HTLV-1-associated myelopathy (HAM/TSP).

This clonotype has ten or more counts. This sequence joins TRBV5-1 and TRBJ2-3; 8 positions match TRBD2. This CDR3 has 16 amino acids. The V gene end was trimmed by 0 bases and the J gene end by 4 bases; junction bases not matched to a gene: 7. Germline values: CDR1 SGHRS, CDR2 YFSETQ. CDR3 amino acids: CASSLAAGGRSDTQYF. The DNA for the CDR3 is TGCGCCAGCAGCTTGGCGGCGGGGGGTCGATCAGATACGCAGTATTTT.

The sample holds many counts of this clonotype. The gene calls are TRBV7-2 and TRBJ2-2; TRBD2 matches 10 bases. Losses at the gene ends were 6 bases for V and 1 base for J; bases not matched to a gene: 5. The CDR3 has 16 residues. Germline loops: CDR1 SGHTA, CDR2 FQGNSA. CDR3 protein: CASSSTSGVNTGELFF. Here the CDR3 DNA reads TGTGCCAGCAGTTCAACTAGCGGGGTGAACACCGGGGAGCTGTTTTTT.

This clonotype was recorded at least ten times. At one end, the junction sequence differs from germline, possibly due to a read error. The chain carries TRBV12-3 or TRBV12-4 and TRBJ1-3; the D gene is possibly TRBD1 (5 bases). This CDR3 region has 15 residues. The CDR3, as DNA: TGTGCCAGCAGCTTAGGGGAAAGGACTGGAAACACCATATATTTT. Encoded protein: CASSLGERTGNTIYF.

This clonotype was seen repeatedly, ten times or more. The rearrangement joins TRBV20-1 to TRBJ2-3, with TRBD1 matching 7 bases. Germline V lookup: CDR1 DFQATT, CDR2 SNEGSKA (reference sequence). Germline trimming cut 7 bases from V and 3 bases from J; bases unmatched to any gene: 10. The CDR3 is 14 residues long. The CDR3 reads CSGQGDFGTDTQYF. The CDR3 nucleotides read TGCAGTGGACAGGGAGATTTTGGGACAGATACGCAGTATTTT.

Ten or more counts support this clonotype. The V and J genes are TRBV20-1 and TRBJ2-3; D ambiguous. V was cut by 1 base and J by 0 bases, with 8 bases left in between. Germline values: CDR1 DFQATT, CDR2 SNEGSKA (reference sequence). This CDR3 has 14 residues. CDR3 nucleotides: TGCAGTGCTAGAGGTTACGGGAGCACAGATACGCAGTATTTT. Protein product: CSARGYGSTDTQYF.

This clonotype was seen ten or more times. V is TRBV5-6 and J is TRBJ2-6, with D uncertain. The CDR3 loop spans 16 amino acids. Germline values: CDR1 SGHDT, CDR2 YYEEEE. Trimming took off 3 bases at V and 0 bases at J, with 10 bases between the two ends. CDR3: CASSSLHSSGANVLTF. CDR3 in DNA: TGTGCCAGCAGCTCCCTTCATAGCTCTGGGGCCAACGTCCTGACTTTC.

This clonotype appeared many times. The chain links TRBV15 to TRBJ1-5, with D perhaps TRBD1 (5 bases). With 4 bases removed from V and 7 bases from J, the gap between germline ends came to 20 bases. CDR1 is LNHNV and CDR2 is YYDKDF in the germline V gene (reference sequence). The CDR3 runs 16 residues. CDR3 DNA sequence: TGTGCCACCAGCAATGGGAGGGGAAGATCGGGACAGCCCCAGCATTTT. Translated: CATSNGRGRSGQPQHF.

Regarding this clonotype: It may be a read error: a sequence one base away is much more abundant. V gene TRBV18 combines with J gene TRBJ1-2; D is undetermined. V was pared by 7 bases and J by 6 bases, with 15 bases between. Germline V lookup: CDR1 KGHSH, CDR2 LQKENI. There are 13 residues in the CDR3. This CDR3 is CASCCLGGNGYTF. Written as DNA, the CDR3 is TGTGCCAGCTGTTGTCTCGGCGGCAATGGCTACACCTTC.

The table lists this clonotype with many counts. The J gene is TRBJ2-1, the V gene TRBV3-1; D call uncertain. Germline assignment: CDR1 LGHDT and CDR2 YNNKEL (reference sequence). The CDR3 contains 12 residues. The V and J ends lost 4 bases and 7 bases respectively, with 8 bases between them. CDR3 bases: TGTGCCAGCAGCCGAGGCATGAATGAGCAGTTCTTC. The encoded protein is CASSRGMNEQFF.

This clonotype was counted many times. The chain carries TRBV20-1 and TRBJ2-7; 8 bases map to TRBD2. This CDR3 is built from 12 residues. CDR1 DFQATT and CDR2 SNEGSKA come from the germline V gene (reference sequence). With 6 bases clipped from V and 6 bases from J, the junction kept 7 bases outside the gene matches. The CDR3, as DNA: TGCAGTGCCGCGACGGCGGGAGGCGAGCAGTACTTC. Protein product: CSAATAGGEQYF.

The CDR3 loop reads CASSQDTGFKNSPLHF. CDR3 nucleotide sequence: TGCGCCAGCAGCCAAGATACGGGATTTAAGAATTCACCCCTCCACTTT. The gene calls are TRBV4-3 and TRBJ1-6; D is unresolved. Trimming removed 0 bases at V and 7 bases at J, with 13 bases between. Germline CDR1 reads LGHNA; CDR2 reads YSLEER. The CDR3 extends over 16 amino acids.

This clonotype occurred many times. The genes are TRBV2 and TRBJ2-7; no reliable D call. V lost 6 bases, J lost 6 bases, and 9 bases lay in between. CDR1 is SNHLY and CDR2 is FYNNEI in the germline V gene. This CDR3 is built from 11 residues. This chain's CDR3 is CASRTRSEQYV. DNA for the CDR3: TGTGCCAGCAGAACGAGGTCCGAGCAGTACGTC.

The chain uses TRBV5-6 and TRBJ1-5; the D is unclear. Germline V gene data show CDR1 as SGHDT and CDR2 as YYEEEE. With 1 base removed from V and 5 bases from J, the gap between germline ends came to 16 bases. This CDR3 is built from 16 residues. CDR3 sequence: CASSLKDGRRDQPQHF. CDR3 DNA sequence: TGTGCCAGCAGCTTGAAAGACGGACGTAGGGATCAGCCCCAGCATTTT.

This clonotype was seen repeatedly, ten times or more. The chain is built from TRBV7-9 and TRBJ1-4, with D tentatively TRBD1 (5 bases). CDR3 size: 18 residues. V lost 5 bases to trimming and J lost 1 base, with 20 bases between them. Germline-derived CDR1 and CDR2 are SEHNR and FQNEAQ (reference sequence). CDR3 sequence: CASSPRGQGRGTNEKLFF. Here the CDR3 DNA reads TGTGCCAGCAGCCCTAGAGGGCAGGGAAGAGGAACTAATGAAAAACTGTTTTTT.

This clonotype appeared a few times. The chain joins TRBV19 to TRBJ1-1; perhaps TRBD1 as D (6 bases). CDR1 is LNHDA and CDR2 is SQIVND in the germline V gene (reference sequence). V was trimmed by 4 bases and J by 3 bases, leaving 18 bases between them. The CDR3 is 16 amino acids. CDR3 in DNA: TGTGCCAGTAGTACAACAGGGTTAAGGCTGGACACTGAAGCTTTCTTT. Its translation is CASSTTGLRLDTEAFF.

This clonotype was counted at least ten times. The V and J genes are TRBV5-1 and TRBJ2-5; D possibly corresponds to TRBD2 (5 bases). Per the germline V gene, CDR1 is SGHRS and CDR2 is YFSETQ. The CDR3 runs 16 residues. The ends were cut back, 4 bases at V and 2 bases at J, with 18 bases in the middle. Here the CDR3 DNA reads TGCGCCAGCAGCCCAGCCGGGGATATTATTCAAGAGACCCAGTACTTC. This translates into CASSPAGDIIQETQYF.

The table lists this clonotype with many counts. The V call is TRBV20-1, the J call TRBJ1-1; unclear D gene. V gave up 1 base and J gave up 7 bases, with 7 bases separating them. Germline-derived CDR1 and CDR2 are DFQATT and SNEGSKA (reference sequence). This CDR3 has 11 residues. Here the CDR3 DNA reads TGCAGTGCTAGAGTCGGGTATGAAGCTTTCTTT. The encoded protein is CSARVGYEAFF.

This clonotype was found many times. This sequence joins TRBV5-1 and TRBJ1-1; TRBD1 might be the D (5 bases). The germline gives CDR1 SGHRS, CDR2 YFSETQ. Between the trimmed V and J ends, which lost 2 bases and 1 base, there was a span of 9 bases. There are 14 residues in the CDR3. The CDR3 region has the DNA TGCGCCAGCAGCTTCACCGGGACGAACACTGAAGCTTTCTTT. It translates to CASSFTGTNTEAFF.

Many counts were recorded for this clonotype. The chain recombines TRBV4-2 with TRBJ2-1; a possible D gene is TRBD1 (6 bases). Germline CDR1 reads LGHNA; CDR2 reads YNFKEQ. Between the trimmed V and J ends, which lost 0 bases and 4 bases, there was a span of 13 bases. The CDR3 extends over 16 amino acids. The CDR3 DNA follows: TGTGCCAGCAGCCAAGATACAGGGTCTTTTTACAATGAGCAGTTCTTC. Translation gives CASSQDTGSFYNEQFF.

In its sample, this clonotype was seen many times. This chain links TRBV10-3 with TRBJ1-2, with 9 bases matching TRBD1. The CDR3 has 15 amino acids. The V gene end was trimmed by 10 bases and the J gene end by 4 bases; junction bases not matched to a gene: 13. CDR1 is ENHRY, CDR2 SYGVKD, per germline. CDR3 DNA sequence: TGTGCCACTCCTGGGGACGGGGACAGGGCCTATGGCTACACCTTC. Translation: CATPGDGDRAYGYTF.

In its sample, this clonotype was seen many times. This chain uses TRBV6-5 with TRBJ2-3; 7 bases agree with TRBD2. The CDR3 is 14 residues long. Per germline, CDR1 MNHEY and CDR2 SVGAGI. Losses at the gene ends were 2 bases for V and 6 bases for J; bases not matched to a gene: 5. The CDR3 protein is CASSYGGVADTQYF. CDR3 bases: TGTGCCAGCAGTTACGGGGGGGTGGCTGATACGCAGTATTTT.

This clonotype was observed many times. The chain recombines TRBV24-1 with TRBJ2-5; D could derive from TRBD1 or TRBD2 (5 bases each). V lost 4 bases to trimming and J lost 5 bases, with 13 bases between them. The CDR3 length is 14 residues. Germline V gives CDR1 KGHDR, CDR2 SFDVKD. The CDR3 is CATSDTAGTETQYF. Here the CDR3 DNA reads TGTGCCACCAGTGACACGGCAGGGACGGAGACCCAGTACTTC.

This clonotype was picked up many times. The chain uses TRBV5-1 and TRBJ1-1; D is possibly TRBD1 (6 bases). The ends were cut back, 3 bases at V and 7 bases at J, with 16 bases in the middle. Germline loops: CDR1 SGHRS, CDR2 YFSETQ. CDR3 length: 14 residues. The CDR3 nucleotides are TGCGCCAGCAGCTCGACGCAGGGACACCTTGAAGCTTTCTTT. Its protein product is CASSSTQGHLEAFF.

This clonotype has only one observation. The chain couples TRBV7-2 to TRBJ1-4, with D uncertain. Trimming cost V 4 bases and J 4 bases, with 19 bases left between them. Germline V CDR1 and CDR2: SGHTA, FQGNSA. CDR3 length: 17 amino acids. The CDR3 is CASSSAVFLANNEKLFF. The DNA of the CDR3 is TGTGCCAGCAGCTCGGCAGTCTTCCTCGCAAATAATGAAAAACTGTTTTTT.

This clonotype came up many times. The genes are TRBV4-1 and TRBJ2-7; the match to TRBD1 covers 8 bases. Germline trimming cut 4 bases from V and 7 bases from J; bases unmatched to any gene: 9. The CDR3 spans 14 residues. From germline, CDR1 is MGHRA and CDR2 YSYEKL. CDR3 sequence reads: CASSPRTGWWEQYF. The CDR3 DNA follows: TGCGCCAGCAGCCCCCGGACAGGGTGGTGGGAGCAGTACTTC.

This clonotype was counted ten times or more. The chain has TRBV29-1 and TRBJ2-1, with unresolved D. Germline assignment: CDR1 SQVTM and CDR2 ANQGSEA. Trimming left V 7 bases short and J 8 bases short, with 12 bases between. The CDR3 contains 11 residues. DNA of the CDR3: TGCAGCGCTACTATTGGGGATGAGCAGTTCTTC. Translated: CSATIGDEQFF.

This clonotype was seen at least ten times. The V and J genes are TRBV7-2 and TRBJ2-1, with D tentatively TRBD1 (6 bases). V dropped 0 bases and J dropped 6 bases, with 12 bases sitting between them. CDR3 length: 15 residues. From germline, CDR1 is SGHTA and CDR2 FQGNSA. The CDR3 nucleotides are TGTGCCAGCAGCTTAGCGATGGGGGCGGTCAATGAGCAGTTCTTC. Amino acids: CASSLAMGAVNEQFF.

This clonotype was counted at least ten times. This rearrangement joins TRBV7-9 to TRBJ1-1; a weak D match, TRBD1 (6 bases). The V end lost 0 bases, the J end lost 4 bases, and 15 bases lay between the germline ends. CDR1 is SEHNR and CDR2 is FQNEAQ in the germline V gene (reference sequence). CDR3 length equals 16 residues. CDR3 protein: CASSLAGGGQGTEAFF. The CDR3 region has the DNA TGTGCCAGCAGCTTAGCTGGGGGGGGGCAGGGCACTGAAGCTTTCTTT.

In its sample, this clonotype was seen many times. This chain links TRBV12-3 or TRBV12-4 with TRBJ1-2; 7 bases map to TRBD1. This CDR3 is built from 14 residues. Trimming cost V 6 bases and J 3 bases; bases outside gene matches: 7. CDR3 region: CASRPRQGDYGYTF. CDR3 DNA sequence: TGTGCCAGCAGACCTAGACAGGGAGACTATGGCTACACCTTC.

This clonotype was seen ten or more times. The V and J genes are TRBV20-1 and TRBJ2-3; TRBD1 agrees at 8 bases. The V gene's germline CDR1 is DFQATT and CDR2 SNEGSKA (reference sequence). Trimming took 0 bases from V and 5 from J; bases not matched to a gene: 7. The CDR3 extends over 15 amino acids. CDR3 DNA sequence: TGCAGTGCTAGAGACTTGACAGGGGATATAGATACGCAGTATTTT. This codes for CSARDLTGDIDTQYF.

The sample holds many counts of this clonotype. The rearrangement uses TRBV5-1 and TRBJ1-1; perhaps TRBD1 as D (6 bases). Germline loops: CDR1 SGHRS, CDR2 YFSETQ. Trimming took off 4 bases at V and 0 bases at J, with 13 bases between the two ends. CDR3 size: 15 residues. CDR3 in DNA: TGCGCCAGCAGCCCGGCCGGGACACTGAACACTGAAGCTTTCTTT. This encodes CASSPAGTLNTEAFF.

This clonotype was found a few times. This chain joins TRBV20-1 and TRBJ2-3; 10 bases match TRBD2. J lost 0 bases, V lost 3 bases, and 12 bases had no gene match. Germline V lookup: CDR1 DFQATT, CDR2 SNEGSKA (reference sequence). CDR3 length: 18 residues. CDR3 in DNA: TGCAGTGCTAGCCTGGGGCTAGCGGGAGCCCCTAGCACAGATACGCAGTATTTT. Its translation: CSASLGLAGAPSTDTQYF.